Below, 6 T cell receptor beta chains from the same sample are listed, as sequenced in a study of Tregs in tolerant kidney transplant recipients. Clones were sequenced by immunoSEQ multiplex PCR, and TCRdb holds only the in-frame ones, with some missing. The data show some 74,000 clones, with around 93% seen just once and 0.3% to 0.4% held by the top ten. Sequencing used Tregs from blood, obtained before the transplant. Receptor source: a human donor who received a combined kidney and bone marrow transplant.

The chain combines TRBV11-2 with TRBJ2-3, with D possibly being TRBD2 (5 bases). Germline V gene data show CDR1 as SGHAT and CDR2 as FQNNGV. CDR3 size: 15 residues. V was pared by 2 bases and J by 4 bases, with 13 bases between. The CDR3 bases are TGTGCCAGCAGCTTAACAACCTTCGGGGCAGATACGCAGTATTTT. Translating gives CASSLTTFGADTQYF.

This clone was seen more than once but under ten times. The J gene is TRBJ2-5, the V gene TRBV7-2; the D call may be TRBD1 or TRBD2 (5 bases each). Germline CDR1 SGHTA, CDR2 FQGNSA. V gave up 6 bases and J gave up 4 bases, with 18 bases separating them. CDR3 size: 15 residues. In DNA, the CDR3 is TGTGCCAGCAGTAGGGCCTCGGGAAGGGGAGAGACCCAGTACTTC. Amino acid sequence: CASSRASGRGETQYF.

This chain connects TRBV4-3 to TRBJ2-7, with 7 bases that match TRBD2. CDR1 LGHNA and CDR2 YSLEER come from the germline V gene. This CDR3 spans 16 amino acids. Trimming took 0 bases from V and 9 from J; bases not matched to a gene: 14. CDR3 bases: TGCGCCAGCAGCCAAGATCTCAGCGGGAAGTTTGTGGGGCAGTACTTC. Its translation is CASSQDLSGKFVGQYF.

The CDR3: CASSVGGQGASNEQFF. In DNA, the CDR3 is TGTGCCAGCAGCGTAGGGGGACAGGGGGCGTCCAATGAGCAGTTCTTC. The chain employs TRBV9 and TRBJ2-1; TRBD1 matches at 12 bases. CDR3 length: 16 residues. Trimming cost V 0 bases and J 6 bases; bases outside gene matches: 4. In germline, CDR1 is SGDLS, CDR2 YYNGEE.

The chain is built from TRBV11-3 and TRBJ2-5, with D perhaps being TRBD1 or TRBD2 (6 bases each). The CDR3 contains 15 residues. From germline, CDR1 is SGHNT and CDR2 YENEEA. Trimming shortened V by 4 bases and J by 4 bases, and 16 bases separated the two germline ends. The CDR3 here is CASSSNKRGAETQYF. As DNA, the CDR3 is TGTGCCAGCAGCTCTAATAAAAGGGGGGCAGAGACCCAGTACTTC.

The CDR3 DNA sequence: TGCGCCAGCAGCTTGAACAGCGGGGGCTTTTCCTACGAGCAGTACTTC. This translates into CASSLNSGGFSYEQYF. The chain links TRBV5-1 to TRBJ2-5; TRBD2 agrees at 8 bases. The better agreement between TRBJ2-7 and the DNA end casts doubt on the J call. The CDR3 covers 16 residues. CDR1 is SGHRS and CDR2 is YFSETQ in the germline V gene.